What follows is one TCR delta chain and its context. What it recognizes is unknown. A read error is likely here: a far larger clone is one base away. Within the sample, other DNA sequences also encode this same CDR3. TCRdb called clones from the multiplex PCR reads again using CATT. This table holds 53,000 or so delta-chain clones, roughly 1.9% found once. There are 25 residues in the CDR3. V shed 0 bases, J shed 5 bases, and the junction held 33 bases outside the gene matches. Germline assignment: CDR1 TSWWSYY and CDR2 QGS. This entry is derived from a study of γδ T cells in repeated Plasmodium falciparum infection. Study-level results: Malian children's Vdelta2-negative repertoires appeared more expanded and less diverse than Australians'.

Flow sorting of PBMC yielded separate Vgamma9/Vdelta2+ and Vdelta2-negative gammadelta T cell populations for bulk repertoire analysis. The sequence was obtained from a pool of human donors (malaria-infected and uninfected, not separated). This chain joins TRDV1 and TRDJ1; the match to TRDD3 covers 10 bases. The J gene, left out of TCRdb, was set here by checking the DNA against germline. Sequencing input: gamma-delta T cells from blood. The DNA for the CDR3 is TGTGCTCTTGGGGAACTTTTGAGAGGAGCTACTTTACTGGGGGATTACTGGGGGTTCACTGATAAACTCATCTTT. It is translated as CALGELLRGATLLGDYWGFTDKLIF.